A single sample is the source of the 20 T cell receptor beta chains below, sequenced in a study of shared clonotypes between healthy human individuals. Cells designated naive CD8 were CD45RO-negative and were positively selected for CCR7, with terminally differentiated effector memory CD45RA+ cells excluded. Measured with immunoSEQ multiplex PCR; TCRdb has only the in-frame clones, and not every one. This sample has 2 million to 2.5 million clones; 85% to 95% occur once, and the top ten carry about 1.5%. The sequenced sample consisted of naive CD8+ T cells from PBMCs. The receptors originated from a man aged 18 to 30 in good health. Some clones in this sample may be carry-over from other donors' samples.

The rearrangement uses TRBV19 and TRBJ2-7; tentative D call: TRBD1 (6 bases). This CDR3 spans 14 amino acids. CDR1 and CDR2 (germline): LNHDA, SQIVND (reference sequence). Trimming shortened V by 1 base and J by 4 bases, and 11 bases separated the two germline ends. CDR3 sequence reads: CASSIGTGKYEQYF. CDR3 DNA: TGTGCCAGTAGTATAGGCACAGGGAAATACGAGCAGTACTTC. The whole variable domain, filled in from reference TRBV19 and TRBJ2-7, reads DGGITQSPKYLFRKEGQNVTLSCEQNLNHDAMYWYRQDPGQGLRLIYYSQIVNDFQKGDIAEGYSVSREKKESFPLTVTSAQKNPTAFYLCASSIGTGKYEQYFGPGTRLTVT.

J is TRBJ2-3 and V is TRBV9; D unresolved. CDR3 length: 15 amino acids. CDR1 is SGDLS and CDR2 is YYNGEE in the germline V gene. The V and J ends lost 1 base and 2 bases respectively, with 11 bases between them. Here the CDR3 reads CASSVQVTPTDTQYF. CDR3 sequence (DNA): TGTGCCAGCAGCGTACAAGTCACCCCCACAGATACGCAGTATTTT.

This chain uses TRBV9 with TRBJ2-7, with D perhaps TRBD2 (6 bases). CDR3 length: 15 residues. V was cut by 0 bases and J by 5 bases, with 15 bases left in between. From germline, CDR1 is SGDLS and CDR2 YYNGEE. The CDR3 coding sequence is TGTGCCAGCAGCGTAGCCGGGAGTCCTGGTAACGAGCAGTACTTC. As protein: CASSVAGSPGNEQYF.

Written as DNA, the CDR3 is TGTGCCATCAACAAAGCGGGAGGGCCGAATAACGAGCAGTACTTC. Its protein is CAINKAGGPNNEQYF. This rearrangement joins TRBV10-3 to TRBJ2-7; 10 bases map to TRBD2. The CDR3 totals 15 residues. V gave up 7 bases and J gave up 5 bases; unmatched junction bases: 11. Germline V gene data show CDR1 as ENHRY and CDR2 as SYGVKD.

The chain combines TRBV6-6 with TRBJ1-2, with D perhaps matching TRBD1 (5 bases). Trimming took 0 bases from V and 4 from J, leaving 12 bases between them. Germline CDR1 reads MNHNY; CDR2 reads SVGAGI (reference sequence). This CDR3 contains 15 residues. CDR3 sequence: CASSYSSRQFYGYTF. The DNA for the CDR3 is TGTGCCAGCAGTTACTCGTCGCGACAGTTCTATGGCTACACCTTC.

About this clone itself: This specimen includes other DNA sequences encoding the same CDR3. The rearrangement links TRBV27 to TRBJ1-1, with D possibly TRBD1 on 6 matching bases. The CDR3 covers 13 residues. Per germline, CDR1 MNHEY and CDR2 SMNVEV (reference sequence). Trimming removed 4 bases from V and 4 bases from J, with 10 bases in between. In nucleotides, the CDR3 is TGTGCCAGCAGTTCGCCAGGGGCCACTGAAGCTTTCTTT. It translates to CASSSPGATEAFF.

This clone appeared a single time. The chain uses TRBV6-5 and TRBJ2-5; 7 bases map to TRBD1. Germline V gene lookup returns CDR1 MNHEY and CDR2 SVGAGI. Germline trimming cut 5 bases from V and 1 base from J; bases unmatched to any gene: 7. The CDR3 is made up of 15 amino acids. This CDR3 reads CASSLSDRAQETQYF. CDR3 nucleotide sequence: TGTGCCAGCAGTCTATCCGACAGGGCCCAAGAGACCCAGTACTTC.

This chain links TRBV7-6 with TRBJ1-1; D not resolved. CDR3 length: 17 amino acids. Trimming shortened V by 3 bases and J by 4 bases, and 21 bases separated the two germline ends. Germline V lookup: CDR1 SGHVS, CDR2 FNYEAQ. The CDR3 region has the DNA TGTGCCAGCAGCTTCTCCCCCTCCTCGAGGGTGGGCACTGAAGCTTTCTTT. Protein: CASSFSPSSRVGTEAFF.

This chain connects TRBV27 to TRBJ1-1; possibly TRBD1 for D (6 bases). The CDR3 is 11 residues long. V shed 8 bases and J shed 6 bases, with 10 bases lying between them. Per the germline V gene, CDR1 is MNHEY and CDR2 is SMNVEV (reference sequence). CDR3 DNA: TGTGCCAGCTCGGGGGGCCCTGAAGCTTTCTTT. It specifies CASSGGPEAFF.

As DNA, the CDR3 is TGTGCCAGCAGTCCTACCGGGACTCTGAACACTGAAGCTTTCTTT. Residues: CASSPTGTLNTEAFF. The J gene is TRBJ1-1, the V gene TRBV27, with a possible D match to TRBD1 (5 bases). The length of the CDR3 is 15 residues. Trimming cost V 5 bases and J 0 bases, with 13 bases left between them. Germline V CDR1 and CDR2: MNHEY, SMNVEV (reference sequence).

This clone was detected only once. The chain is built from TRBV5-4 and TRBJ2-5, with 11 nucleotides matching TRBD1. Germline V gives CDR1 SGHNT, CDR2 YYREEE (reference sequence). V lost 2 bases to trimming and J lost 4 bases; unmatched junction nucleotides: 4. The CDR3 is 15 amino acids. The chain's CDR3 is CASSFGTGGPETQYF. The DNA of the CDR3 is TGTGCCAGCAGCTTCGGGACAGGGGGACCAGAGACCCAGTACTTC.

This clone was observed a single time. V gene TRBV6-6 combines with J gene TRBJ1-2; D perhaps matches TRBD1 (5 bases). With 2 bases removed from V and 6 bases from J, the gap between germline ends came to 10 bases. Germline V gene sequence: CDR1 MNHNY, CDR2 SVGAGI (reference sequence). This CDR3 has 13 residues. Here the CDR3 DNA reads TGTGCCAGCAGTTACCCAGGGCTGGATGGCTACACCTTC. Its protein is CASSYPGLDGYTF.

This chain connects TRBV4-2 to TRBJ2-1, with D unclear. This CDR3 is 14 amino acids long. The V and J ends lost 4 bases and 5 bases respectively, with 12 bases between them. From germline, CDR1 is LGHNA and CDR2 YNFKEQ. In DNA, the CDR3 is TGTGCCAGCAGCCCCCCGGGCCTCAACAATGAGCAGTTCTTC. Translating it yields CASSPPGLNNEQFF.

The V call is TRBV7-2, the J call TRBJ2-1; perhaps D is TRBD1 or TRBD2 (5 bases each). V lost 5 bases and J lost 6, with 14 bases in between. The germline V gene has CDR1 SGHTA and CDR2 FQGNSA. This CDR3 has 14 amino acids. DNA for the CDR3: TGTGCCAGCAGCCCACGGGACCCTTCCAATGAGCAGTTCTTC. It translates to CASSPRDPSNEQFF.

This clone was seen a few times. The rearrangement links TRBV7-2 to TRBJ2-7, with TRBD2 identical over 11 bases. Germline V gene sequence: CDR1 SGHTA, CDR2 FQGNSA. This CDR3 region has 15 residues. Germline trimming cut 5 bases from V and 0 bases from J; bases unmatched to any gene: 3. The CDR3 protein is CASSPGTSGSYEQYF. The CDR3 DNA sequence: TGTGCCAGCAGCCCCGGGACTAGCGGCTCCTACGAGCAGTACTTC.

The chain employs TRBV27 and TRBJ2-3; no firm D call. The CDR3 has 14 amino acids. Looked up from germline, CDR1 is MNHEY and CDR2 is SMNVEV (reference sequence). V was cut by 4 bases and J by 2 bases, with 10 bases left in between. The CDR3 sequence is CASSYGPVTDTQYF. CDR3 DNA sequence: TGTGCCAGCAGTTACGGTCCCGTCACAGATACGCAGTATTTT.

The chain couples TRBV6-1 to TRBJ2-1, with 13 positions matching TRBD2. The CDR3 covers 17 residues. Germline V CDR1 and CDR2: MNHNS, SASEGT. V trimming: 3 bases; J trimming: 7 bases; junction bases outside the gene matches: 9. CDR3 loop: CASSDWTSGSAWNEQFF. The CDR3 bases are TGTGCCAGCAGTGATTGGACTAGCGGGAGTGCGTGGAATGAGCAGTTCTTC.

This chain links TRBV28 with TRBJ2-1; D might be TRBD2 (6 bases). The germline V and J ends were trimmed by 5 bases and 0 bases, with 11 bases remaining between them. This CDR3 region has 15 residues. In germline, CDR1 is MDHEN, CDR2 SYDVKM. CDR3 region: CASSLGRYSYNEQFF. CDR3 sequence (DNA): TGTGCCAGCAGTCTCGGGAGATACTCCTACAATGAGCAGTTCTTC.

The CDR3 loop is CASTMGVVTEAFF. In DNA form, the CDR3 reads TGTGCCAGCACAATGGGGGTGGTCACTGAAGCTTTCTTT. The J gene is TRBJ1-1, the V gene TRBV6-6, with D tentatively TRBD1 (5 bases). The CDR3 runs to 13 residues. V was cut by 7 bases and J by 4 bases, with 13 bases left in between. Germline V gene data show CDR1 as MNHNY and CDR2 as SVGAGI (reference sequence).

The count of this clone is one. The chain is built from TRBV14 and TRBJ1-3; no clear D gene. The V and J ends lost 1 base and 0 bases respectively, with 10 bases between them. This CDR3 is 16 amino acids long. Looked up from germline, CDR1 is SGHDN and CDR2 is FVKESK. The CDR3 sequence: CASSQGGITSGNTIYF. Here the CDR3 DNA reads TGTGCCAGCAGCCAAGGTGGGATCACCTCTGGAAACACCATATATTTT.